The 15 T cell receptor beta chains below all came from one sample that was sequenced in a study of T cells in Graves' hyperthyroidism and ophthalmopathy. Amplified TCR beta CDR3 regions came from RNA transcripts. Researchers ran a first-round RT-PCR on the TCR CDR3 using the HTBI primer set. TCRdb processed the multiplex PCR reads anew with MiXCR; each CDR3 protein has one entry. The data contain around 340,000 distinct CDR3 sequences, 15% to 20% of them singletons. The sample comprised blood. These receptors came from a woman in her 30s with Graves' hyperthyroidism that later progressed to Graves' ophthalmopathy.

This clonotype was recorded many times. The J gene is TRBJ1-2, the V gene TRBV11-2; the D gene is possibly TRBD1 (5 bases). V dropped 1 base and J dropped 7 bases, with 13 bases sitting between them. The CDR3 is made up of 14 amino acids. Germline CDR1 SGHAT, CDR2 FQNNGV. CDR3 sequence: CASSLGGGSGGYTF. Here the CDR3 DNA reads TGTGCCAGCAGCTTAGGTGGGGGATCGGGTGGCTACACCTTC.

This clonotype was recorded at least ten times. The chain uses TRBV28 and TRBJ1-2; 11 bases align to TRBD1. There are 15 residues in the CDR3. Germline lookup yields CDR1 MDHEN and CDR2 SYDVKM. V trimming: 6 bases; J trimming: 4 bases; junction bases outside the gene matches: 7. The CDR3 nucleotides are TGTGCCAGCAGCCCGGGACAGGGGGGTTTCTATGGCTACACCTTC. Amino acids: CASSPGQGGFYGYTF.

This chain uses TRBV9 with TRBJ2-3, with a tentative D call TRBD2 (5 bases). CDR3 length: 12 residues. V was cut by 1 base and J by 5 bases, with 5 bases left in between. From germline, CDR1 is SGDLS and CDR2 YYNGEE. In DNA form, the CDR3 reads TGTGCCAGCAGCGTACGGGGAGATACGCAGTATTTT. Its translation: CASSVRGDTQYF.

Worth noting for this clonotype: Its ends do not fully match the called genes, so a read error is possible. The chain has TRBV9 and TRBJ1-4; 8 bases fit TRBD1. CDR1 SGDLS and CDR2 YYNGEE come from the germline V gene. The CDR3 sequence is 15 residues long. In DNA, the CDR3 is TGTGCCAGCAGCGTAGACTACAGGGGGGATGAAAAACTGCTTTTT. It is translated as CASSVDYRGDEKLLF.

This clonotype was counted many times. This CDR3 reads CASSLAWHIATDTQYF. The CDR3 DNA follows: TGCGCCAGCAGCTTGGCTTGGCACATTGCAACAGATACGCAGTATTTT. The chain carries TRBV5-1 and TRBJ2-3; no definite D call. Trimming took 0 bases from V and 3 from J, leaving 14 bases between them. Germline CDR1 reads SGHRS; CDR2 reads YFSETQ. The CDR3 runs 16 residues.

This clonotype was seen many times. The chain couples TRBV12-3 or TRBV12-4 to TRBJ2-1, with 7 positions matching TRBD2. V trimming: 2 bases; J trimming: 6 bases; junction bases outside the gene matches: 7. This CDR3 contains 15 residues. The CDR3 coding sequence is TGTGCCAGCAGTTTATCGCGCGGGAGTGTCAATGAGCAGTTCTTC. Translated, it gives CASSLSRGSVNEQFF.

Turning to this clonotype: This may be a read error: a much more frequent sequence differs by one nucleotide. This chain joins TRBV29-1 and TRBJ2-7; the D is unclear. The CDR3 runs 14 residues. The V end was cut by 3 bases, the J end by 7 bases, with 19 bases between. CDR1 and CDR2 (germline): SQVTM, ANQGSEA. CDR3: CSVDVGPRWDEQYF. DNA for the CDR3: TGCAGCGTTGACGTCGGGCCGAGGTGGGATGAGCAGTACTTC.

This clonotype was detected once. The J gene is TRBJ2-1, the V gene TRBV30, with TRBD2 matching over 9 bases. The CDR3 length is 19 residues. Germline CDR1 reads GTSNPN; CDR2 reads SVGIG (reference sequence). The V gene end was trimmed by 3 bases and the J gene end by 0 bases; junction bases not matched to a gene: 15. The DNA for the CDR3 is TGTGCCTGGAGCCACGCACTCGACTGGCGGGGGGGCTCCTACAATGAGCAGTTCTTC. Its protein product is CAWSHALDWRGGSYNEQFF. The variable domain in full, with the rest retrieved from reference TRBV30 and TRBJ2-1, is SQTIHQWPATLVQPVGSPLSLECTVEGTSNPNLYWYRQAAGRGLQLLFYSVGIGQISSEVPQNLSASRPQDRQFILSSKKLLLSDSGFYLCAWSHALDWRGGSYNEQFFGPGTRLTVL.

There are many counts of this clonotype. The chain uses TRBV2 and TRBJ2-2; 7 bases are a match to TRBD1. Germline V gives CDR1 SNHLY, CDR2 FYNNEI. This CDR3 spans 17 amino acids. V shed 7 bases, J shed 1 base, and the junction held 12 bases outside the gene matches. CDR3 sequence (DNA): TGTGCCAGCAATCTACAGGGGCAGGGGGTGAACACCGGGGAGCTGTTTTTT. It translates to CASNLQGQGVNTGELFF.

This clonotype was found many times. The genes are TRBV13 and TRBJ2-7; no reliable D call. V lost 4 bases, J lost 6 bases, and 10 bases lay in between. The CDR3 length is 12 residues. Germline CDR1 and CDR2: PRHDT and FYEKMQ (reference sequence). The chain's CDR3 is CASSSARREQYF. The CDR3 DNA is TGTGCCAGCAGCTCGGCACGCCGCGAGCAGTACTTC.

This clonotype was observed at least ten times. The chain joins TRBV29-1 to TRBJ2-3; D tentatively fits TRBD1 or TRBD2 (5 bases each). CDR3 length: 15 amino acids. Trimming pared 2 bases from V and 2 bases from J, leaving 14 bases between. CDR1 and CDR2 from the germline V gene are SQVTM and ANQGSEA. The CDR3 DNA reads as TGCAGCGTTGAAATCTGGGACCGGATCACAGATACGCAGTATTTT. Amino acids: CSVEIWDRITDTQYF.

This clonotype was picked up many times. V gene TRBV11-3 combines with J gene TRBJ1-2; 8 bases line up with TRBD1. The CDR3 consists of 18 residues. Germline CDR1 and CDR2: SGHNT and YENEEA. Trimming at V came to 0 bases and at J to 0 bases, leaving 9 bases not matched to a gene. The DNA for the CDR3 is TGTGCCAGCAGCTTAGACCAGGACAGGGTGAGGTCTAACTATGGCTACACCTTC. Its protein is CASSLDQDRVRSNYGYTF.

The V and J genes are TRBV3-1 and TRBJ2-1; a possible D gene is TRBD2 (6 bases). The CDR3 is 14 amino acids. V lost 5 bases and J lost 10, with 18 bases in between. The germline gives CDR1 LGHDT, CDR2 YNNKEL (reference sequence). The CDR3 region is CASSSRRVEEEQFF. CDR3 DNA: TGTGCCAGCAGCTCACGGAGGGTCGAGGAAGAGCAGTTCTTC.

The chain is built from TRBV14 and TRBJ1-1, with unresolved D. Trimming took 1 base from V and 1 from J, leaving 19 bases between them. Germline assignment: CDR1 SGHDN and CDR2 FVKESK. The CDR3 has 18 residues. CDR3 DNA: TGTGCCAGCAGCCAAGCGGTGTTGAGAGGGAAGCAGAACACTGAAGCTTTCTTT. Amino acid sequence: CASSQAVLRGKQNTEAFF.

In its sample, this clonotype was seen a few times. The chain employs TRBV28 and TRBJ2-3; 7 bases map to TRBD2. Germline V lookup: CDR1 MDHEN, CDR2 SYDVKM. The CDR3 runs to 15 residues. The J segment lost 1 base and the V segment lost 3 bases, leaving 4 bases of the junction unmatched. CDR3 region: CASSFAGVGTDTQYF. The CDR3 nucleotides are TGTGCCAGCAGTTTTGCGGGGGTCGGCACAGATACGCAGTATTTT. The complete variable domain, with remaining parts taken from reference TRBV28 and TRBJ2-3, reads DVKVTQSSRYLVKRTGEKVFLECVQDMDHENMFWYRQDPGLGLRLIYFSYDVKMKEKGDIPEGYSVSREKKERFSLILESASTNQTSMYLCASSFAGVGTDTQYFGPGTRLTVL.